This T cell receptor (beta chain) was sequenced for a study of OX40 agonist ivuxolimab in advanced cancers. Background on the study: Three patients showed partial responses: one hepatocellular carcinoma and two cutaneous melanoma cases.

Using immunoSEQ multiplex PCR, the repertoire was profiled, and TCRdb retains in-frame clones only, with some absent. The sample consists of tens of thousands of clones, 70% to 85% of them appearing once. Germline-derived CDR1 and CDR2 are SNHLY and FYNNEI. V gave up 11 bases and J gave up 7 bases, with 14 bases separating them. The CDR3 sequence is 12 residues long. The source is an adult with an advanced solid tumor such as melanoma, head and neck, liver or kidney cancer. Sequenced material: CD4+ or CD8+ T cells sorted from blood, taken in a trial of the OX40 agonist ivuxolimab. The chain recombines TRBV2 with TRBJ1-4; D not resolved. The CDR3 DNA follows: TGTGCCCTACTAGGTGCGGGTGAAAAACTGTTTTTT. This translates into CALLGAGEKLFF.